A selection of T cell receptor beta chains follows, all from one sample in a study of cytomegalovirus exposure and HLA in healthy donors. The method was immunoSEQ multiplex PCR; TCRdb's version includes in-frame clones alone and lacks a portion of them. The data show approximately 160,000 clones, 65% to 70% seen once. Sequencing was done on a sample of PBMCs. These receptor sequences come from a woman aged 18-30 years in good health and CMV-seropositive. Both conserved end residues are part of each CDR3. A D gene is named only where the DNA matches it firmly. Only some rows state a clone size, as once, few, many or a class for expanded clones.

j_call	d_call	clone_size	v_call	cdr3_aa	cdr3_nt
TRBJ2-1	NA	NA	TRBV11-2	CASSLDVRGSEQFF	TGTGCCAGCAGCTTAGACGTCCGAGGGAGTGAGCAGTTCTTC
TRBJ2-3	NA	NA	TRBV15	CATSTRRSGITRSDTQYF	TGTGCCACCAGCACACGGCGGTCCGGAATTACTAGGTCTGATACGCAGTATTTT
TRBJ2-7	NA	NA	TRBV5-6	CASSFDGAYEQYF	TGTGCCAGCAGCTTCGACGGAGCCTACGAGCAGTACTTC
TRBJ1-6	NA	NA	TRBV7-6	CASSQTPTGSPLHF	TGTGCCAGCAGCCAGACCCCGACGGGTTCACCCCTCCACTTT
TRBJ2-7	NA	NA	TRBV5-4	CASSLGTTQSSYEQYF	TGTGCCAGCAGCTTGGGGACTACACAGAGCTCCTACGAGCAGTACTTC
TRBJ1-4	TRBD1	NA	TRBV2	CASIDRGVMEKLFF	TGTGCCAGTATCGACAGGGGTGTTATGGAAAAACTGTTTTTT
TRBJ1-1	NA	NA	TRBV4-1	CASSQDVTGWMTEAFF	TGCGCCAGCAGCCAAGATGTAACAGGGTGGATGACTGAAGCTTTCTTT
TRBJ2-7	TRBD1	NA	TRBV27	CASSKGQGKDEQYF	TGTGCCAGCAGTAAGGGACAGGGGAAGGACGAGCAGTACTTC
TRBJ2-5	NA	NA	TRBV27	CASSFSSFIKGPSSSVSRGTQYF	TGTGCCAGCAGTTTTTCATCCTTTATTAAAGGACCCTCCTCGTCAGTCAGCCGGGGGACCCAGTACTTC
TRBJ2-7	TRBD2	once	TRBV4-2	CASSQGWDYTYEQYF	TGTGCCAGCAGCCAAGGGTGGGACTATACCTACGAGCAGTACTTC
TRBJ2-7	TRBD2	NA	TRBV18	CASSLSWSSGSIVYEQYF	TGTGCCAGCTCACTCTCTTGGTCTAGCGGGAGTATTGTCTACGAGCAGTACTTC
TRBJ1-5	NA	NA	TRBV4-2	CASSQGPSGSSNQPQHF	TGTGCCAGCAGCCAAGGACCCTCGGGGTCCAGCAATCAGCCCCAGCATTTT
TRBJ1-1	NA	few	TRBV10-2	CASSRWSGTEAFF	TGCGCCAGCAGTAGGTGGAGTGGCACTGAAGCTTTCTTT
TRBJ1-1	NA	few	TRBV2	CASSEAGRRAEAFF	TGTGCCAGCAGTGAAGCGGGGCGTAGAGCTGAAGCTTTCTTT
TRBJ1-5	NA	few	TRBV19	CASSISGALISNQPQHF	TGTGCCAGTAGTATATCAGGTGCTTTAATAAGCAATCAGCCCCAGCATTTT
TRBJ2-7	TRBD2	NA	TRBV6-1	CASSEALGGGEQYF	TGTGCCAGCAGTGAAGCCCTCGGGGGGGGCGAGCAGTACTTC
TRBJ2-7	NA	NA	TRBV19	CACGWGQTYEQYF	TGTGCCTGTGGATGGGGACAAACCTACGAGCAGTACTTC
TRBJ1-5	NA	NA	TRBV6-5	CASSYSTGQPQHF	TGTGCCAGCAGTTACTCGACTGGACAGCCCCAGCATTTT
TRBJ2-1	TRBD2	NA	TRBV29-1	CSVVGSGGVPAYNEQFF	TGCAGCGTTGTCGGTAGCGGGGGGGTCCCCGCCTACAATGAGCAGTTCTTC
TRBJ1-1	NA	NA	TRBV18	CASSLDRLNTEAFF	TGTGCCAGCTCACTGGACAGACTGAACACTGAAGCTTTCTTT
TRBJ1-1	NA	NA	TRBV27	CASSSRILDRNTEAFF	TGTGCCAGCAGTTCCCGGATTTTGGACAGGAACACTGAAGCTTTCTTT
TRBJ1-5	TRBD1	NA	TRBV19	CASSIGRTGVVSNQPQHF	TGTGCCAGTAGTATCGGCCGGACAGGGGTTGTTAGCAATCAGCCCCAGCATTTT
TRBJ1-1	TRBD1	NA	TRBV27	CASSLLGTAGLTEAFF	TGTGCCAGCAGTCTGCTAGGGACAGCCGGATTGACTGAAGCTTTCTTT
TRBJ1-1	TRBD1	once	TRBV7-2	CASSPGGGDEAFF	TGTGCCAGCAGCCCAGGAGGGGGCGATGAAGCTTTCTTT
TRBJ2-7	NA	few	TRBV18	CASSPKPGLTYEQYF	TGTGCCAGCTCACCAAAACCGGGATTGACCTACGAGCAGTACTTC
TRBJ1-4	TRBD1	NA	TRBV7-2	CASSLDRGRKKLFF	TGTGCCAGCAGCTTAGACAGGGGGAGGAAAAAACTGTTTTTT